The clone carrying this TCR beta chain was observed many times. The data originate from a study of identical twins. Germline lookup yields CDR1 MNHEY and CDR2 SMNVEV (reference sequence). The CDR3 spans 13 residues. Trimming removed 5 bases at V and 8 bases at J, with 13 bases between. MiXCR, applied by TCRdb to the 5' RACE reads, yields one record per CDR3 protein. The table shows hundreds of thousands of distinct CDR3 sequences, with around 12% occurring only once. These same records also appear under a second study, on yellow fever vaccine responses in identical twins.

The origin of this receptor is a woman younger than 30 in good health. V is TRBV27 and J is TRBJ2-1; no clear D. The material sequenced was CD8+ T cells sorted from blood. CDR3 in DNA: TGTGCCAGCAGTCCCCCGTTAGGCGATGAGCAGTTCTTC. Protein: CASSPPLGDEQFF.